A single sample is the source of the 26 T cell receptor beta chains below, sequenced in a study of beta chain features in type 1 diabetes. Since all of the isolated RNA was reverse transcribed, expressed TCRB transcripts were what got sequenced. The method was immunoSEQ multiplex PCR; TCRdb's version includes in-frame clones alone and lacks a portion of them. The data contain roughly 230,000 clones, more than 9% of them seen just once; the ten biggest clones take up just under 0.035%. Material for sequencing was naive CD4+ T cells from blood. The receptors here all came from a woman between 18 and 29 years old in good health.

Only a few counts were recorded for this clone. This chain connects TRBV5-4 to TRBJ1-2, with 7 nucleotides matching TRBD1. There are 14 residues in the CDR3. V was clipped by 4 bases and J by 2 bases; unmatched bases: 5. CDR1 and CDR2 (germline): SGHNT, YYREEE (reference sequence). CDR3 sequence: CASSPGQKNYGYTF. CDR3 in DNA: TGTGCCAGCAGCCCGGGACAGAAAAACTATGGCTACACCTTC.

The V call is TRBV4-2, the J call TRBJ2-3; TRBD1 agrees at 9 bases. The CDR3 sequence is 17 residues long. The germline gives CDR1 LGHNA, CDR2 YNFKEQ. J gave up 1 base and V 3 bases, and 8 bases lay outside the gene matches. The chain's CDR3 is CASSHSPTGGGTDTQYF. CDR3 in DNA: TGTGCCAGCAGCCACTCCCCGACAGGGGGAGGCACAGATACGCAGTATTTT.

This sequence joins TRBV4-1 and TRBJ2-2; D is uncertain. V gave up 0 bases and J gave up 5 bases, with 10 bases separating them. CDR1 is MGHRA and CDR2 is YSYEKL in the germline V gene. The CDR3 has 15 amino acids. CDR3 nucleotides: TGCGCCAGCAGCCAAGAAAGCCGGTTAACCGGGGAGCTGTTTTTT. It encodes CASSQESRLTGELFF.

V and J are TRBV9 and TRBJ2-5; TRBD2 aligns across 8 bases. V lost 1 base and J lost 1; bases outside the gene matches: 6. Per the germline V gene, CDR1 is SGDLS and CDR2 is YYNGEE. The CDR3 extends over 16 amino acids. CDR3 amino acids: CASSVRLAGLQETQYF. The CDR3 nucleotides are TGTGCCAGCAGCGTACGGCTAGCGGGTCTCCAAGAGACCCAGTACTTC.

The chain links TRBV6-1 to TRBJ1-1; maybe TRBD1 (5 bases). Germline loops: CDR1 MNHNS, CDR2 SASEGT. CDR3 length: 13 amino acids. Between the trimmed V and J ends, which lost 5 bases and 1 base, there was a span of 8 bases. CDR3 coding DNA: TGTGCCAGCAGTTTTCAGGGGAACACTGAAGCTTTCTTT. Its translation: CASSFQGNTEAFF.

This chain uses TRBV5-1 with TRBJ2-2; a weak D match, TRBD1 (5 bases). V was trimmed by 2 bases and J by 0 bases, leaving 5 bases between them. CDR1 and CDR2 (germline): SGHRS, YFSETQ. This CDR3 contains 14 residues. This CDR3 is CASSLQANTGELFF. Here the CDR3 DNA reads TGCGCCAGCAGCTTACAGGCGAACACCGGGGAGCTGTTTTTT.

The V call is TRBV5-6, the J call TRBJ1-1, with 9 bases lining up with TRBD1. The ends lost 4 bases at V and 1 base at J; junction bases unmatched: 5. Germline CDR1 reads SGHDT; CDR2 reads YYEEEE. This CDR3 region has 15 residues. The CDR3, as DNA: TGTGCCAGCAGCGGGGACAGGGCGGGGAACACTGAAGCTTTCTTT. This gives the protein CASSGDRAGNTEAFF.

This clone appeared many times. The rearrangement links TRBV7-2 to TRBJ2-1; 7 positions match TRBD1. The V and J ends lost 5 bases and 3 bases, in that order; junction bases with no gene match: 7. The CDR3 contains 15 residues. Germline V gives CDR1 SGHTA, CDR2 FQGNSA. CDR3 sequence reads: CASSPTRDSYNEQFF. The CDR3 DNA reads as TGTGCCAGCAGCCCGACCCGGGACAGCTACAATGAGCAGTTCTTC.

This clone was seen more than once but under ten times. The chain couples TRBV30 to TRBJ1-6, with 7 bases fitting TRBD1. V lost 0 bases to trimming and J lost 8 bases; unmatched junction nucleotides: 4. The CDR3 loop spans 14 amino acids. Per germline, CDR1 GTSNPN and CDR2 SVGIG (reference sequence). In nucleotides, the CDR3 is TGTGCCTGGAGTGTCGACAGGGTTGATTCACCCCTCCACTTT. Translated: CAWSVDRVDSPLHF. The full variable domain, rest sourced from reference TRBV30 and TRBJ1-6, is SQTIHQWPATLVQPVGSPLSLECTVEGTSNPNLYWYRQAAGRGLQLLFYSVGIGQISSEVPQNLSASRPQDRQFILSSKKLLLSDSGFYLCAWSVDRVDSPLHFGNGTRLTVT.

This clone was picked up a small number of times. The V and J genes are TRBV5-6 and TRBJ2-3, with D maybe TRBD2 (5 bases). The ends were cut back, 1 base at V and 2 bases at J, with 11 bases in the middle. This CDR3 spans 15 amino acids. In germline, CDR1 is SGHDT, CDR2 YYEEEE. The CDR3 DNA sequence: TGTGCCAGCAGCTTGATAGGACTCTCCACAGATACGCAGTATTTT. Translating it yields CASSLIGLSTDTQYF.

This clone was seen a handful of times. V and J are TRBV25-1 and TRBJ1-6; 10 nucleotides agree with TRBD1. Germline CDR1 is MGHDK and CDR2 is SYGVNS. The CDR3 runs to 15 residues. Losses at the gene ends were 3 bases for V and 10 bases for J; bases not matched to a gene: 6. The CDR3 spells CASSERTGGLSPLHF. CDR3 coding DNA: TGTGCCAGCAGTGAGAGGACAGGGGGGTTATCACCCCTCCACTTT.

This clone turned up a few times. The CDR3 nucleotides are TGTGCCAGCAGTTCCTTATACAATGAGCAGTTCTTC. Amino acid sequence: CASSSLYNEQFF. The J gene is TRBJ2-1, the V gene TRBV27; D is undetermined. Trimming removed 4 bases from V and 4 bases from J, with 5 bases in between. CDR1 and CDR2 (germline): MNHEY, SMNVEV (reference sequence). This CDR3 is built from 12 residues.

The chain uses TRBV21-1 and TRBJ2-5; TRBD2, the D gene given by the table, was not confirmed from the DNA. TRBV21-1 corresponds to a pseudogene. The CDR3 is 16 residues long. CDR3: CASTPRLRGPQETQYF. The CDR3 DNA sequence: TGTGCCAGCACCCCCCGTTTGCGGGGACCACAAGAGACCCAGTACTTC.

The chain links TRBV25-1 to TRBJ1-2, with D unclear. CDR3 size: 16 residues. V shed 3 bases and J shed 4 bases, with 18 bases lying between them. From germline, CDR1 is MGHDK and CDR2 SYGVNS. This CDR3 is CASSDSTDLSSYGYTF. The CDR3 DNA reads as TGTGCCAGCAGTGACTCCACAGACCTCTCGTCCTATGGCTACACCTTC.

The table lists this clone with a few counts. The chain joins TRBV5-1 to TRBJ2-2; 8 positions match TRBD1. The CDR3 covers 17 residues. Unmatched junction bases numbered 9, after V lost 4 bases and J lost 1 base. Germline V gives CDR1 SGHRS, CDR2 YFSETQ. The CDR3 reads CASSPGRTGMNTGELFF. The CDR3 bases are TGCGCCAGCAGCCCAGGTAGGACAGGGATGAACACCGGGGAGCTGTTTTTT.

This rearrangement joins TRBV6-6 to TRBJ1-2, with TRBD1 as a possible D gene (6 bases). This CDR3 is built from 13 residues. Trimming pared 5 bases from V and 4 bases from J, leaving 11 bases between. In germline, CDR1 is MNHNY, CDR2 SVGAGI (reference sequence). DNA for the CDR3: TGTGCCAGCAGTGCGACAGGCGGCTATGGCTACACCTTC. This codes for CASSATGGYGYTF.

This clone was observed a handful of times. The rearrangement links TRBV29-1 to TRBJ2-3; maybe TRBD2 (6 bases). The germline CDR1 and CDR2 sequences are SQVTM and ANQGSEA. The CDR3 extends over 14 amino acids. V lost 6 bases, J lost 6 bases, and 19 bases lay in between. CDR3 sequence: CSVSPGLAGDTQYF. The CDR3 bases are TGCAGCGTCTCTCCGGGACTCGCCGGGGATACGCAGTATTTT.

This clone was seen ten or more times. DNA for the CDR3: TGTGCCTGGAAGGTTAAGGGGGGGCCCGCAGATACGCAGTATTTT. Translating it yields CAWKVKGGPADTQYF. This chain uses TRBV30 with TRBJ2-3; maybe TRBD2 (7 bases). V was cut by 4 bases and J by 4 bases, with 18 bases left in between. The CDR3 is 15 residues long. Germline V gives CDR1 GTSNPN, CDR2 SVGIG (reference sequence).

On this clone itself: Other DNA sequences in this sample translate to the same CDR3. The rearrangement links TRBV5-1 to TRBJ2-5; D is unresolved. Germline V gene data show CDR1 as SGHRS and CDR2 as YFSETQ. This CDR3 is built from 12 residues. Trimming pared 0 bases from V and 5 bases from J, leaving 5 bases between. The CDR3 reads CASSLALETQYF. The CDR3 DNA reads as TGCGCCAGCAGCTTGGCACTCGAGACCCAGTACTTC.

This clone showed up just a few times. In DNA form, the CDR3 reads TGTGCCAGCTCACCACGCGGGGGAGAGTACAATGAGCAGTTCTTC. This encodes CASSPRGGEYNEQFF. The chain joins TRBV18 to TRBJ2-1; TRBD2 matches 7 bases. Trimming at V came to 1 base and at J to 4 bases, leaving 4 bases not matched to a gene. The germline V gene has CDR1 KGHSH and CDR2 LQKENI. The CDR3 is 15 amino acids.

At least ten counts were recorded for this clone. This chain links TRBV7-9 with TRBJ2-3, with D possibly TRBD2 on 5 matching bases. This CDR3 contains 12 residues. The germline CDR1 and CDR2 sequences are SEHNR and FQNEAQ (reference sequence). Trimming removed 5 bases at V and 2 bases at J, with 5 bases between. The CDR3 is CASSRDTDTQYF. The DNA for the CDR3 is TGTGCCAGCAGCCGGGACACAGATACGCAGTATTTT. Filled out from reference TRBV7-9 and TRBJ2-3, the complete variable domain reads DTGVSQNPRHKITKRGQNVTFRCDPISEHNRLYWYRQTLGQGPEFLTYFQNEAQLEKSRLLSDRFSAERPKGSFSTLEIQRTEQGDSAMYLCASSRDTDTQYFGPGTRLTVL.

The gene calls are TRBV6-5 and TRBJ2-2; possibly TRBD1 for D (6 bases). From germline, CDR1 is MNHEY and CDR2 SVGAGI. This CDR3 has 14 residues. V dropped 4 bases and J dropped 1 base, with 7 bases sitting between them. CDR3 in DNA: TGTGCCAGCAGTTCCAGGGGGAACACCGGGGAGCTGTTTTTT. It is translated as CASSSRGNTGELFF.

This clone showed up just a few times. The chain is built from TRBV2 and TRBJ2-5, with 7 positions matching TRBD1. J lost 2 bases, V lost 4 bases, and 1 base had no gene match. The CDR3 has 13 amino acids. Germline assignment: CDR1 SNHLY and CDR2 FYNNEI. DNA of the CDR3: TGTGCCAGCAGTGGGGACAGACAAGAGACCCAGTACTTC. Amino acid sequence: CASSGDRQETQYF.

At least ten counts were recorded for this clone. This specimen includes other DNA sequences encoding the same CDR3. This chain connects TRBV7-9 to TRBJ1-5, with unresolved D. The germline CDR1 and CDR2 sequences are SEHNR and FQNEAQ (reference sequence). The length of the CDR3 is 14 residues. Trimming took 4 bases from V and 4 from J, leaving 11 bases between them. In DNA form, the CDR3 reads TGTGCCAGCAGCTCACTAGGAGGAAATCAGCCCCAGCATTTT. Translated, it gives CASSSLGGNQPQHF.

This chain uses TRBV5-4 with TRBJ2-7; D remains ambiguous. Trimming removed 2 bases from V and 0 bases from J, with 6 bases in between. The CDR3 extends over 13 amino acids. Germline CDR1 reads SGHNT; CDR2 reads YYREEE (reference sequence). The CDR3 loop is CASSLRDSYEQYF. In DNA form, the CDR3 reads TGTGCCAGCAGCTTAAGAGACTCCTACGAGCAGTACTTC. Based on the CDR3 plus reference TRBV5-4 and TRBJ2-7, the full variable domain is ETGVTQSPTHLIKTRGQQVTLRCSSQSGHNTVSWYQQALGQGPQFIFQYYREEENGRGNFPPRFSGLQFPNYSSELNVNALELDDSALYLCASSLRDSYEQYFGPGTRLTVT.

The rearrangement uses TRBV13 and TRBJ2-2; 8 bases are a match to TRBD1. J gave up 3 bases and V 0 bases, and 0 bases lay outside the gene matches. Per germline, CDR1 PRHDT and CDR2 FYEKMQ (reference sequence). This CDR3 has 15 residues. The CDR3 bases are TGTGCCAGCAGCTTAGGGGACAGGGACACCGGGGAGCTGTTTTTT. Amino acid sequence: CASSLGDRDTGELFF.